This T cell receptor (beta chain) was observed in a study of CD8 T cells in ankylosing spondylitis. Overall study results and limits: From matched ankylosing spondylitis synovial fluid, disease-linked clones were reportedly recovered at significantly enriched levels. Ankylosing spondylitis blood seemed to carry a telltale TCR beta motif made of under ten highly homologous variants. Disease-linked clones bore a CD8+ phenotype, appearing relatively rarely in peripheral blood.

This CDR3 spans 15 amino acids. With V trimmed by 3 bases and J by 5 bases, 10 bases remained unmatched. Germline V lookup: CDR1 LNHNV, CDR2 YYDKDF (reference sequence). Quantitative molecular-barcoded 5'-RACE generated the TCR beta libraries. TCRdb processed the 5' RACE reads anew with MiXCR; each CDR3 protein has one entry. The table records approximately 250,000 distinct CDR3 sequences, 32% of them present only once. This clonotype has more than one count but fewer than ten. The antigen is not known. V and J are TRBV15 and TRBJ2-7, with 7 bases lining up with TRBD1. Sequenced: blood, either unsorted or a sorted T cell fraction (not recorded which). This sequence originates from a male donor with ankylosing spondylitis or in good health (not recorded which). CDR3 coding DNA: TGTGCCACCAGCAGTACCGGGACAGCGTACGACGAGCAGTACTTC. Encoded protein: CATSSTGTAYDEQYF.